A selection of T cell receptor beta chains follows, all from one sample in a study of early T cells in non-severe SARS-CoV-2 infection. MiXCR was run by TCRdb on the 5' RACE reads, yielding one entry per CDR3 protein. Found here are about 49,000 distinct CDR3 sequences, 12% of them singletons; the top ten hold approximately 9.1%. The sequenced material came from whole blood. Receptors originate from an adult who was a healthcare worker with PCR-confirmed SARS-CoV-2 infection or an uninfected control (not recorded which). Both conserved end residues are part of each CDR3. The D gene is left open where the match is weak. Not all rows give a size; the values are once, few, many and, for expanded clones, a class.

many	TRBD1	TRBJ2-7	TRBV5-1	CASSFRQGAYEQYF	TGCGCCAGCAGCTTCCGACAGGGGGCCTACGAGCAGTACTTC
.	TRBD2	TRBJ2-3	TRBV4-1	CASSPLAGAADTQYF	TGCGCCAGCAGCCCGCTAGCGGGGGCCGCAGATACGCAGTATTTT
.	.	TRBJ2-3	TRBV5-4	CASSLRVQGGTDTQYF	TGTGCCAGCAGCTTAAGAGTACAGGGAGGGACAGATACGCAGTATTTT
.	.	TRBJ2-7	TRBV7-3	CASSLYDREEQYF	TGTGCCAGCAGCTTATACGACCGGGAGGAGCAGTACTTC
many	TRBD1	TRBJ1-2	TRBV28	CASSLRTGGYTF	TGTGCCAGCAGTCTCCGGACAGGTGGCTACACCTTC
.	.	TRBJ2-7	TRBV20-1	CSAPAFLGHEQYF	TGCAGTGCCCCTGCTTTTCTAGGCCACGAGCAGTACTTC
many	TRBD2	TRBJ2-1	TRBV20-1	CSARKGSGGTRSVGNEQFF	TGCAGTGCAAGGAAGGGGAGCGGGGGGACTCGATCGGTTGGGAATGAGCAGTTCTTC
many	.	TRBJ1-2	TRBV5-4	CASSLPVGWGYGYTF	TGTGCCAGCAGCTTGCCGGTTGGATGGGGCTATGGCTACACCTTC
many	TRBD1	TRBJ2-3	TRBV13	CASSFTGVADTQYF	TGTGCCAGCAGCTTTACAGGGGTGGCGGATACGCAGTATTTT
many	TRBD2	TRBJ2-1	TRBV6-5	CASGSVAGLYNEQFF	TGTGCCAGCGGATCGGTAGCGGGGCTCTACAATGAGCAGTTCTTC
many	.	TRBJ1-1	TRBV7-8	CASSPTGQNTEAFF	TGTGCCAGCAGCCCTACAGGACAGAACACTGAAGCTTTCTTT
many	TRBD1	TRBJ1-2	TRBV29-1	CSVAGTGYNYGYTF	TGCAGCGTGGCCGGGACAGGGTACAACTATGGCTACACCTTC
.	.	TRBJ2-5	TRBV10-3	CAISADGSETQYF	TGTGCCATCAGTGCGGACGGGTCGGAGACCCAGTACTTC
many	.	TRBJ1-2	TRBV29-1	CSVEDHQTGFGYTF	TGCAGCGTTGAAGACCACCAAACAGGATTTGGCTACACCTTC
.	TRBD1	TRBJ2-7	TRBV7-9	CASTLGRDRGFHEQYF	TGTGCCAGCACCCTAGGACGGGACAGGGGTTTCCACGAGCAGTACTTC
.	TRBD1	TRBJ2-7	TRBV10-3	CAIKTGTASYEQYF	TGTGCCATCAAGACCGGGACAGCATCCTACGAGCAGTACTTC
many	TRBD1	TRBJ1-5	TRBV6-6	CASSPGQGASNQPQHF	TGTGCCAGCAGCCCGGGACAGGGGGCGTCCAATCAGCCCCAGCATTTT
.	.	TRBJ2-1	TRBV2	CASSDYNEQFF	TGTGCCAGCAGTGATTACAATGAGCAGTTCTTC
many	.	TRBJ2-7	TRBV6-5	CASRRDTYEQYF	TGTGCCAGCAGGAGGGATACCTACGAGCAGTACTTC
.	.	TRBJ2-7	TRBV7-9	CASSTPPGEQYF	TGTGCCAGCAGCACCCCCCCTGGCGAGCAGTACTTC
few	TRBD1	TRBJ2-7	TRBV12-3/TRBV12-4	CASSLRALGTGVDEQYF	TGTGCCAGCAGTTTAAGGGCCCTCGGGACAGGGGTCGACGAGCAGTACTTC
many	.	TRBJ1-3	TRBV18	CASSPQSRDSGNTIYF	TGTGCCAGCTCACCACAGAGCAGGGACTCTGGAAACACCATATATTTT
few	TRBD1	TRBJ1-5	TRBV27	CASGTGGLPQHF	TGTGCCAGCGGGACAGGGGGCTTGCCCCAGCATTTT
many	TRBD1	TRBJ2-1	TRBV9	CASSVAVTGGNEQFF	TGTGCCAGCAGCGTAGCGGTGACAGGGGGCAATGAGCAGTTCTTC
.	.	TRBJ1-3	TRBV13	CASSWKRGTLHSGNTIYF	TGTGCCAGCAGCTGGAAGAGGGGCACCTTGCACTCTGGAAACACCATATATTTT
.	.	TRBJ2-7	TRBV29-1	CSPRTDFSYEQYF	TGCAGCCCCCGAACAGATTTCTCCTACGAGCAGTACTTC
few	.	TRBJ2-3	TRBV9	CASSVGSGRTDTQYF	TGTGCCAGCAGCGTAGGCTCGGGGCGCACAGATACGCAGTATTTT
many	TRBD1	TRBJ2-7	TRBV7-6	CASSLMTGGSEQYF	TGTGCCAGCAGCTTGATGACAGGGGGCTCCGAGCAGTACTTC
many	TRBD1	TRBJ2-2	TRBV24-1	CATSDLGQGVGELFF	TGTGCCACCAGTGACCTTGGACAGGGCGTCGGGGAGCTGTTTTTT
.	.	TRBJ2-3	TRBV20-1	CSAFSDTDTQYF	TGCAGTGCTTTTAGCGACACAGATACGCAGTATTTT
few	TRBD2	TRBJ2-3	TRBV3-1	CASSQGLAGGPTDTQYF	TGTGCCAGCAGCCAGGGCCTAGCGGGAGGGCCGACAGATACGCAGTATTTT
.	TRBD1	TRBJ1-2	TRBV29-1	CSVRDRDRYYGYTF	TGCAGCGTTCGAGACAGGGATAGGTACTATGGCTACACCTTC
many	.	TRBJ1-1	TRBV6-1	CASSPSGGDTEAFF	TGTGCCAGCAGTCCGTCGGGCGGGGACACTGAAGCTTTCTTT
.	TRBD1	TRBJ2-2	TRBV11-1	CASSYGTGNTGELFF	TGTGCCAGCAGCTACGGGACAGGGAACACCGGGGAGCTGTTTTTT
many	TRBD1	TRBJ1-6	TRBV27	CASSLYGQGLNSPLHF	TGTGCCAGCAGTTTATATGGACAGGGCCTAAATTCACCCCTCCACTTT
few	.	TRBJ1-1	TRBV19	CATGPEGYTEAFF	TGTGCCACTGGGCCGGAGGGCTACACTGAAGCTTTCTTT
many	.	TRBJ1-2	TRBV29-1	CSVELRGRGYTF	TGCAGCGTGGAGCTTCGGGGGAGAGGCTACACCTTC
.	TRBD1	TRBJ2-7	TRBV20-1	CSAGRQGGVPYEQYF	TGCAGTGCCGGACGACAGGGGGGGGTCCCCTACGAGCAGTACTTC
few	.	TRBJ2-3	TRBV28	CASAREGAADTQYF	TGTGCCAGCGCTAGGGAGGGGGCGGCAGATACGCAGTATTTT
few	.	TRBJ1-3	TRBV10-3	CATSGPVSGNTIYF	TGTGCCACCTCCGGGCCGGTCTCTGGAAACACCATATATTTT
.	.	TRBJ2-1	TRBV6-2/TRBV6-3	CASSYEEPMQFF	TGTGCCAGCAGTTACGAGGAACCAATGCAGTTCTTC
many	.	TRBJ2-1	TRBV19	CASSRTSFPEQFF	TGTGCCAGTAGTAGAACTAGTTTCCCTGAGCAGTTCTTC
few	TRBD2	TRBJ2-3	TRBV6-5	CASSYSGLTTDTQYF	TGTGCCAGCAGTTACTCGGGACTAACGACAGATACGCAGTATTTT
many	.	TRBJ2-5	TRBV4-3	CASSQEPSSETQYF	TGCGCCAGCAGCCAAGAGCCGTCGTCGGAGACCCAGTACTTC
few	.	TRBJ2-7	TRBV4-2	CASSRGRIGVVYEQYF	TGTGCCAGCAGCAGAGGTCGGATCGGGGTCGTCTACGAGCAGTACTTC
.	TRBD1	TRBJ1-1	TRBV3-1	CASSQERGGTVLTEAFF	TGTGCCAGCAGCCAAGAGCGGGGGGGGACAGTTCTTACTGAAGCTTTCTTT
.	.	TRBJ1-5	TRBV29-1	CSVSGANQPQHF	TGCAGCGTTTCCGGGGCCAATCAGCCCCAGCATTTT
.	.	TRBJ2-3	TRBV6-2/TRBV6-3	CASRPGHPDTQYF	TGTGCCAGCAGACCCGGACATCCGGATACGCAGTATTTT